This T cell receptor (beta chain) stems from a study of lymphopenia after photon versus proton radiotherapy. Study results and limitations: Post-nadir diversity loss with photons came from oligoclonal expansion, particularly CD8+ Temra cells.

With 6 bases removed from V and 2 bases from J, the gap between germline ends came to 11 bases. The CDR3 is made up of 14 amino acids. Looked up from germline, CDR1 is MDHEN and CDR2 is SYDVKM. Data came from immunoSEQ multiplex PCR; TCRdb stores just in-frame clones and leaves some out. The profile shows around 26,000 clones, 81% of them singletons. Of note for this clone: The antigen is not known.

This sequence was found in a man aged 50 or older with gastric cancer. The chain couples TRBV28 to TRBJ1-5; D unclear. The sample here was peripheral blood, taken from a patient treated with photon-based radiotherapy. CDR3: CASSKRVGNQPQHF. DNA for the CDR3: TGTGCCAGCAGCAAAAGGGTCGGCAATCAGCCCCAGCATTTT.